The 21 T cell receptor beta chains below come from one sample, sequenced in a study of cytomegalovirus exposure and HLA in healthy donors (TCRdb year 2017). Libraries came from the immunoSEQ multiplex PCR assay. Sourced from immuneACCESS, this table was stored by TCRdb with only in-frame sequences that have V and J called. A share of the clones is absent; for the studies checked, an unresolved V gene accounts for under half, and the remainder has no known explanation. Recorded for this sample are 200,000 to 300,000 clones; approximately 86% of them occurred a single time. Of the sample, 1% to 1.5% falls within the top ten clones. The sequenced sample consisted of PBMCs. These receptors were obtained from a woman in her twenties or thirties in good health and CMV-seropositive.

This sequence joins TRBV27 and TRBJ2-4, with D tentatively TRBD2 (6 bases). CDR1 and CDR2 from the germline V gene are MNHEY and SMNVEV (reference sequence). Trimming left V 3 bases short and J 6 bases short, with 18 bases between. The CDR3 sequence is 16 residues long. CDR3 sequence: CASSFTGSNGGNIQYF. In DNA, the CDR3 is TGTGCCAGCAGTTTTACCGGGAGTAACGGGGGAAACATTCAGTACTTC.

This rearrangement joins TRBV6-5 to TRBJ1-4, with a possible D match to TRBD1 (5 bases). The V end was cut by 0 bases, the J end by 3 bases, with 8 bases between. CDR1 MNHEY and CDR2 SVGAGI come from the germline V gene. The CDR3 contains 15 residues. The DNA for the CDR3 is TGTGCCAGCAGTTACTCGGTGACAGCTAATGAAAAACTGTTTTTT. It specifies CASSYSVTANEKLFF.

This chain uses TRBV4-1 with TRBJ2-2, with a tentative D call TRBD2 (6 bases). Germline CDR1 MGHRA, CDR2 YSYEKL. Trimming took off 1 base at V and 3 bases at J, with 15 bases between the two ends. The CDR3 consists of 17 residues. Here the CDR3 DNA reads TGCGCCAGCAGCCAAGGCATACTCCGGGGGTACACCGGGGAGCTGTTTTTT. Translation: CASSQGILRGYTGELFF.

The V gene is TRBV28, the J gene TRBJ1-1, with TRBD1 matching 7 bases. Trimming removed 8 bases from V and 7 bases from J; junction bases left unmatched: 7. Germline CDR1 MDHEN, CDR2 SYDVKM. The CDR3 loop spans 12 amino acids. The CDR3 DNA sequence: TGTGCCAGCCGGGACAGAAACCTTGAAGCTTTCTTT. Amino acids: CASRDRNLEAFF.

The V gene is TRBV18, the J gene TRBJ1-4; D is possibly TRBD1 (6 bases). This CDR3 comprises 12 residues. The germline V gene encodes CDR1 KGHSH and CDR2 LQKENI. Trimming shortened V by 3 bases and J by 10 bases, and 9 bases separated the two germline ends. CDR3: CASSPDSSKLFF. CDR3 bases: TGTGCCAGCTCACCGGACAGTTCAAAACTGTTTTTT.

V is TRBV4-2 and J is TRBJ2-1; unclear D gene. The CDR3 is 14 residues long. The germline CDR1 and CDR2 sequences are LGHNA and YNFKEQ. V lost 4 bases and J 0 bases, leaving 7 bases between the germline ends. CDR3 nucleotide sequence: TGTGCCAGCAGCCCCCCTAGCTCCTACAATGAGCAGTTCTTC. It specifies CASSPPSSYNEQFF.

This clone was counted between two and nine times. The rearrangement uses TRBV5-1 and TRBJ2-7; 7 positions match TRBD1. Trimming took 4 bases from V and 5 from J; bases not matched to a gene: 9. Germline V gene sequence: CDR1 SGHRS, CDR2 YFSETQ. The CDR3 has 14 amino acids. The CDR3 bases are TGCGCCAGCAGCCTGCAGGGGGAGTCTAACGAGCAGTACTTC. Translation gives CASSLQGESNEQYF.

The V call is TRBV9, the J call TRBJ2-1; TRBD1 matches at 10 bases. J lost 2 bases, V lost 4 bases, and 6 bases had no gene match. Germline V lookup: CDR1 SGDLS, CDR2 YYNGEE. The CDR3 sequence is 16 residues long. CDR3 region: CASSTTGTGAYNEQFF. The CDR3, as DNA: TGTGCCAGCAGCACAACCGGGACAGGGGCCTACAATGAGCAGTTCTTC.

This chain links TRBV6-1 with TRBJ1-5; tentatively, D is TRBD1 (6 bases). The CDR3 has 17 amino acids. The V gene lost 4 bases and the J gene lost 2 bases, with 18 bases spanning the gap. Germline V CDR1 and CDR2: MNHNS, SASEGT. The CDR3 sequence: CASSGRWTVGGNQPQHF. DNA for the CDR3: TGTGCCAGCAGTGGGAGATGGACAGTGGGGGGCAATCAGCCCCAGCATTTT.

The chain is built from TRBV5-1 and TRBJ2-1; possible D gene TRBD2, 5 bases. CDR3 size: 13 residues. The germline V and J ends were trimmed by 3 bases and 2 bases, with 6 bases remaining between them. Looked up from germline, CDR1 is SGHRS and CDR2 is YFSETQ. The CDR3 coding sequence is TGCGCCAGCAGCTCGGGGACCTACAATGAGCAGTTCTTC. Its translation: CASSSGTYNEQFF.

This clone was detected once. The chain recombines TRBV30 with TRBJ1-4; D unresolved. CDR3 length equals 18 residues. V shed 2 bases and J shed 0 bases, with 19 bases lying between them. CDR1 is GTSNPN and CDR2 is SVGIG in the germline V gene (reference sequence). The DNA of the CDR3 is TGTGCCTGGAGTCTCCCCCGGTCCGCTTTGGCAACTAATGAAAAACTGTTTTTT. Translation gives CAWSLPRSALATNEKLFF.

The chain has TRBV7-9 and TRBJ1-5, with D unresolved. The CDR3 has 14 amino acids. Germline V gene lookup returns CDR1 SEHNR and CDR2 FQNEAQ (reference sequence). V was clipped by 4 bases and J by 0 bases, with 7 bases between them. As DNA, the CDR3 is TGTGCCAGCAGCTCGACTAATAGCAATCAGCCCCAGCATTTT. It is translated as CASSSTNSNQPQHF.

The chain uses TRBV10-1 and TRBJ2-2; TRBD2 aligns across 13 bases. The CDR3 totals 19 residues. The V segment lost 4 bases and the J segment 3 bases; nucleotides outside the gene matches: 11. Germline CDR1 and CDR2: WNHNN and SYGVQD (reference sequence). CDR3 protein: CASSGLAGGGFGDTGELFF. The DNA of the CDR3 is TGCGCCAGCAGTGGACTAGCGGGAGGCGGTTTTGGGGACACCGGGGAGCTGTTTTTT.

The chain has TRBV27 and TRBJ1-4, with 9 bases aligning to TRBD1. This CDR3 has 16 amino acids. CDR1 is MNHEY, CDR2 SMNVEV, per germline (reference sequence). Unmatched junction bases numbered 12, after V lost 5 bases and J lost 8 bases. This chain's CDR3 is CASSTLTGGGEEKLFF. CDR3 DNA: TGTGCCAGCAGTACGCTGACAGGGGGGGGAGAAGAAAAACTGTTTTTT.

The chain combines TRBV6-1 with TRBJ2-2; 11 nucleotides align to TRBD1. J was trimmed by 5 bases and V by 7 bases; bases with no gene match: 6. Per germline, CDR1 MNHNS and CDR2 SASEGT. The CDR3 is made up of 15 amino acids. The CDR3: CASMADRGQTGELFF. The CDR3 nucleotides read TGTGCCAGCATGGCGGACAGGGGGCAAACCGGGGAGCTGTTTTTT.

The chain carries TRBV18 and TRBJ2-2, with TRBD2 matching 14 bases. The junction had 13 bases not matched to a gene; V was cut back by 3 bases and J by 7 bases. The CDR3 covers 19 residues. Germline-derived CDR1 and CDR2 are KGHSH and LQKENI. The CDR3 bases are TGTGCCAGCTCACCCGCACTGGGACTAGCGGGAGATATACGCGGGGAGCTGTTTTTT. Amino acids: CASSPALGLAGDIRGELFF.

This chain joins TRBV11-2 and TRBJ2-3; no definite D call. Germline V lookup: CDR1 SGHAT, CDR2 FQNNGV. This CDR3 contains 15 residues. Deletions cut 3 bases from V and 4 bases from J, with 14 bases between. The CDR3 is CASSFYQTPADTQYF. The CDR3, as DNA: TGTGCCAGCAGCTTCTATCAGACTCCCGCAGATACGCAGTATTTT.

V gene TRBV7-9 combines with J gene TRBJ2-1; 14 bases agree with TRBD2. CDR1 is SEHNR and CDR2 is FQNEAQ in the germline V gene (reference sequence). CDR3 size: 16 residues. Trimming cost V 6 bases and J 6 bases; bases outside gene matches: 7. The CDR3 spells CASSSTSGRAINEQFF. For the CDR3, the DNA is TGTGCCAGCAGTTCGACTAGCGGGAGGGCCATCAATGAGCAGTTCTTC.

The V and J genes are TRBV5-1 and TRBJ2-7; D unresolved. Germline V lookup: CDR1 SGHRS, CDR2 YFSETQ. The CDR3 is 14 amino acids. The germline V and J ends were trimmed by 1 base and 3 bases, with 11 bases remaining between them. CDR3 nucleotide sequence: TGCGCCAGCAGCTTGCTAACCCTTAACTACGAGCAGTACTTC. Its translation: CASSLLTLNYEQYF.

V usage is TRBV29-1 and J usage is TRBJ2-3, with D possibly being TRBD1 (6 bases). The CDR3 totals 14 residues. With 8 bases removed from V and 6 bases from J, the gap between germline ends came to 21 bases. Germline V gene sequence: CDR1 SQVTM, CDR2 ANQGSEA. This CDR3 is CSITRTGPRDTQYF. The DNA for the CDR3 is TGCAGCATAACACGTACAGGGCCCAGGGATACGCAGTATTTT.

CDR3 bases: TGTGCCAGCAGCTCGGCAGCCGGGACAGGGGGCTTTGGGGCCAACGTCCTGACTTTC. Amino acids: CASSSAAGTGGFGANVLTF. The genes are TRBV5-4 and TRBJ2-6, with 12 bases lining up with TRBD1. The CDR3 has 19 residues. J was trimmed by 3 bases and V by 3 bases; bases with no gene match: 10. Germline V gene lookup returns CDR1 SGHNT and CDR2 YYREEE (reference sequence).